Listed here are 19 T cell receptor beta chains from one sample, sequenced in a study of tumor and adjacent non-tumor tissue in lung cancer. Three rounds of nested PCR, following a modified ARM-PCR protocol, produced the TCRbeta library. TCRdb itself ran the multiplex PCR reads through MiXCR, one entry per CDR3 protein. The repertoire includes some 80,000 distinct CDR3 sequences, 55% to 75% of them detected once, and approximately 9.5% sits in the top ten. The template was RNA from unsorted bulk tissue. The sample comprised lung tumor tissue. These receptor sequences come from a woman in her 40s with non-small cell lung cancer.

This clonotype has only a few counts. This may be a read error: a much more frequent sequence differs by one nucleotide. The missing conserved phenylalanine or tryptophan at the end of this CDR3 makes a read error likely. The V and J genes are TRBV10-2 and TRBJ2-1; D remains ambiguous. CDR1 and CDR2 from the germline V gene are WSHSY and SAAADI. CDR3 size: 11 residues. The V gene lost 4 bases and the J gene lost 5 bases, with 3 bases spanning the gap. CDR3 nucleotide sequence: TGCGCCAGCAGTGCCCACAATGAGCAGTTCTTA. Its protein product is CASSAHNEQFL.

With regard to this clonotype: One end of the junction fails to match germline, which may point to a read error. This chain uses TRBV11-2 with TRBJ1-6; no reliable D call. CDR3 length equals 15 residues. Per the germline V gene, CDR1 is SGHAT and CDR2 is FQNNGV. In nucleotides, the CDR3 is TGTGTCAGCAGCCTAAGTAGGGATTTCGTGGGCCCCCTCCACTTT. This gives the protein CVSSLSRDFVGPLHF.

Note on this clonotype: Its ends do not fully match the called genes, so a read error is possible. The chain combines TRBV5-4 with TRBJ2-2; D may be TRBD2 (5 bases). Germline CDR1 and CDR2: SGHNT and YYREEE (reference sequence). The CDR3 runs 16 residues. The CDR3 nucleotides read TGTGCCAGCAGCTTGGCGGAGCGTCCAAACACCGGGAAGCTGTTTTTT. Amino acids: CASSLAERPNTGKLFF.

Details on this clonotype: This sequence may be a read error, since a much larger clone differs from it by one base. The chain uses TRBV20-1 and TRBJ2-7, with a weak D call TRBD1 (6 bases). The germline CDR1 and CDR2 sequences are DFQATT and SNEGSKA (reference sequence). The CDR3 is 14 amino acids. Trimming removed 7 bases from V and 4 bases from J, with 20 bases in between. DNA of the CDR3: TGCAGTGGTAGTACCGGGACACTAGGGTACGAGCAGTACTTC. Protein sequence: CSGSTGTLGYEQYF.

In its sample, this clonotype was seen once. One end of the junction is discordant with germline, which a read error may explain. The genes are TRBV6-2 or TRBV6-3 and TRBJ2-2, with D uncertain. Germline V gene data show CDR1 as MNHEY and CDR2 as SVGEGT. The CDR3 has 15 residues. CDR3 sequence reads: CVSRLVGYNTGELFF. CDR3 DNA sequence: TGTGTCAGCAGGCTAGTGGGATATAACACCGGGGAGCTGTTTTTT.

Remarks on this clonotype: The final CDR3 position lacks the conserved phenylalanine or tryptophan, pointing to a likely read error. The chain recombines TRBV29-1 with TRBJ2-1; D is undetermined. V lost 4 bases and J lost 4, with 2 bases in between. This CDR3 is built from 10 residues. The germline V gene encodes CDR1 SQVTM and CDR2 ANQGSEA. The CDR3 here is CSVGYNEQFV. DNA for the CDR3: TGCAGCGTTGGGTACAATGAGCAGTTCGTA.

Points on this clonotype: One end of the junction fails to match germline, which may point to a read error. The chain uses TRBV11-2 and TRBJ1-2, with TRBD1 matching over 8 bases. This CDR3 has 14 residues. The germline CDR1 and CDR2 sequences are SGHAT and FQNNGV. CDR3 loop: CATSLPQGAYVYIF. CDR3 sequence (DNA): TGTGCCACCAGCTTGCCTCAGGGGGCCTATGTCTACATCTTC.

The gene calls are TRBV11-2 and TRBJ2-7; 9 bases align to TRBD1. Germline V gene sequence: CDR1 SGHAT, CDR2 FQNNGV. This CDR3 contains 15 residues. V was pared by 10 bases and J by 5 bases, with 15 bases of the junction left unmatched. The CDR3 loop reads CANCPRTGVFHEQYF. The CDR3 DNA reads as TGTGCCAACTGCCCCCGGACAGGGGTATTCCACGAGCAGTACTTC.

As concerns this clonotype: Mismatch with germline at one junction end may stem from a read error. J is TRBJ2-1 and V is TRBV11-2; TRBD2 matches 10 bases. This CDR3 spans 16 amino acids. Germline V gene lookup returns CDR1 SGHAT and CDR2 FQNNGV. CDR3 nucleotide sequence: TGTGTCAGCGACTTAGGACCACTAGCGGGGCGCAATGAACAGTTCTTC. It translates to CVSDLGPLAGRNEQFF.

As to this clonotype: One end of the junction does not line up with germline, which may come from a read error. The chain has TRBV5-1 and TRBJ2-3, with a weak D call TRBD1 (5 bases). Germline CDR1 and CDR2: SGHRS and YFSETQ. The CDR3 runs 15 residues. The CDR3 sequence: CASGFQGDGTDTQYF. CDR3 DNA: TGCGCCAGCGGCTTTCAGGGTGATGGCACAGATACGCAGTATTTT.

In regard to this clonotype: A read error may account for a junction end that differs from germline. The chain links TRBV29-1 to TRBJ2-3, with no clear D. From germline, CDR1 is SQVTM and CDR2 ANQGSEA. This CDR3 comprises 12 residues. The CDR3 loop is CSVAVGTDKQYF. The CDR3 DNA sequence: TGCAGCGTTGCGGTCGGTACAGATAAGCAGTATTTT.

Notes on this clonotype: No conserved phenylalanine or tryptophan ends this CDR3, so it is likely a read error. The chain recombines TRBV11-2 with TRBJ1-2; 8 positions match TRBD1. Per the germline V gene, CDR1 is SGHAT and CDR2 is FQNNGV. This CDR3 has 14 amino acids. CDR3 residues: CVSSLPQGAYGYTL. In nucleotides, the CDR3 is TGTGTCAGTAGCTTGCCTCAGGGGGCCTATGGCTACACCTTA.

The table lists this clonotype with a few counts. Its ends do not fully match the called genes, so a read error is possible. V is TRBV11-2 and J is TRBJ2-1; the match to TRBD1 covers 8 bases. The CDR3 totals 13 residues. Looked up from germline, CDR1 is SGHAT and CDR2 is FQNNGV. CDR3 protein: CTSTLTGGNEQFF. The CDR3 nucleotides are TGTACCAGCACCTTAACAGGGGGCAATGAGCAGTTCTTC. The variable domain in full, with the rest retrieved from reference TRBV11-2 and TRBJ2-1, is EAGVAQSPRYKIIEKRQSVAFWCNPISGHATLYWYQQILGQGPKLLIQFQNNGVVDDSQLPKDRFSAERLKGVDSTLKIQPAKLEDSAVYLCTSTLTGGNEQFFGPGTRLTVL.

In this sample, this clonotype is medium-sized. The chain uses TRBV20-1 and TRBJ2-3; TRBD2 is a possible D gene (6 bases). Germline CDR1 is DFQATT and CDR2 is SNEGSKA (reference sequence). Trimming shortened V by 6 bases and J by 4 bases, and 11 bases separated the two germline ends. The CDR3 consists of 12 residues. The CDR3 spells CSAPGAADTQYF. The CDR3 DNA follows: TGCAGTGCCCCGGGAGCAGCAGATACGCAGTATTTT.

The table lists this clonotype with a count of one. At one end the junction does not follow the germline gene, possibly because of a read error. The V gene is TRBV11-3, the J gene TRBJ2-1; D gene uncertain. Germline CDR1 is SGHNT and CDR2 is YENEEA. The CDR3 has 16 amino acids. CDR3 nucleotides: TGTGCCAGCAGCCCAAAACCTAGGACCTCCTACAATGAGCAGCTCTTC. This gives the protein CASSPKPRTSYNEQLF. Based on the CDR3 plus reference TRBV11-3 and TRBJ2-1, the full variable domain is EAGVVQSPRYKIIEKKQPVAFWCNPISGHNTLYWYLQNLGQGPELLIRYENEEAVDDSQLPKDRFSAERLKGVDSTLKIQPAELGDSAVYLCASSPKPRTSYNEQLFGPGTRLTVL.

This clonotype was picked up many times. The rearrangement uses TRBV5-5 and TRBJ2-3, with a tentative D call TRBD1 (6 bases). The V end lost 6 bases, the J end lost 2 bases, and 16 bases lay between the germline ends. The CDR3 totals 15 residues. CDR1 and CDR2 from the germline V gene are SGHKS and YYEKEE (reference sequence). CDR3 nucleotides: TGTGCCAGCACGTTCCAGGGGAGTTTCACAGATACGCAGTATTTT. Translated: CASTFQGSFTDTQYF.

The chain has TRBV11-2 and TRBJ1-6; a weak D match, TRBD1 (5 bases). The germline V gene encodes CDR1 SGHAT and CDR2 FQNNGV. The CDR3 sequence is 15 residues long. CDR3 residues: CTNSLASGNNSPLHF. CDR3 bases: TGTACCAACAGCTTAGCCTCAGGGAATAATTCACCCCTCCACTTT.

Many counts were recorded for this clonotype. At one boundary the junction diverges from the germline segment, which might be a read error. The chain combines TRBV5-4 with TRBJ1-2; 8 bases map to TRBD1. Germline assignment: CDR1 SGHNT and CDR2 YYREEE (reference sequence). This CDR3 has 14 amino acids. CDR3 amino acids: CASTPTDRENGEHF. The CDR3 DNA follows: TGTGCCAGCACCCCGACGGACAGGGAGAATGGGGAACACTTC.

This clonotype was counted a few times. Germline and junction disagree at one end, which may indicate a read error. The CDR3 nucleotides are TGCGCTAGCAGCCAAGTAGGTTCAAGTGGTAATTCACCCCTCCACTTT. This translates into CASSQVGSSGNSPLHF. The chain combines TRBV4-1 with TRBJ1-6; D gene unclear. CDR3 length: 16 residues. Germline V CDR1 and CDR2: MGHRA, YSYEKL.